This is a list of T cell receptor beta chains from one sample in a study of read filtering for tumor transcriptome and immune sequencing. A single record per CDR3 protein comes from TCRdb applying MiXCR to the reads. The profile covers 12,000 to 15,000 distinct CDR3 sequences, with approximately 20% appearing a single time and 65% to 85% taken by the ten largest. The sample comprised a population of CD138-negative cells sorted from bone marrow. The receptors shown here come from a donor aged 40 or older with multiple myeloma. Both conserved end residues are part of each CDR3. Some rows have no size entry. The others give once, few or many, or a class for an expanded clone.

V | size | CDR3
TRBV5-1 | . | CASSFQTGGNTEAFF
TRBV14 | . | CASSQGGEKLFF
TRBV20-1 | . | CSAREGEIAKSIQYF
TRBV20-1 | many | CSARPLEGPNEQFF
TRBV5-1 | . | CASSQPGLAGYSYEQYF
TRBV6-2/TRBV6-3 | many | CASRLRGFHEQYF
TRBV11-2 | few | CASSLGGGPYNEQFF
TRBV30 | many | CAWSGLAGGRTTDTQYF
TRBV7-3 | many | CASSPNQPGQGSYNEQFF
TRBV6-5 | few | CASSYGGRDLTYEQYF
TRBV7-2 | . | CASSGTSQSSYEQYF
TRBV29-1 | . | CSVMGQDSTDTQYF
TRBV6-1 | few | CASTGGPLDTQYF
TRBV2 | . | CASSYTGGNYEQYF
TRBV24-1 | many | CATQGNRDEQFF
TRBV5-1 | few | CASSLAGGLAGGPHNEQFF
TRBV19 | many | CASSIMIREANVLTF
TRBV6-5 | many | CASSSLADTEAFF
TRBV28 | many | CASSSGQGYTEAFF
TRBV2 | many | CASSEGDRGGSPLHF
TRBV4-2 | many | CAPRDRQNENSFVPSSGANVLTF
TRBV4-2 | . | CASSQGGRGDSDTIYF
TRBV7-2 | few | CASSTGLAGSTDTQYF
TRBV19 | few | CASTDSSFNYGYTF
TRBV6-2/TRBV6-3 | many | CASSRQHNEQFF
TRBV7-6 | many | CASRLGWGQGSHEQFF
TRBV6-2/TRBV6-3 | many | CASRPTVPITSGTYNEQFF
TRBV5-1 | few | CASSSGQGVQETQYF
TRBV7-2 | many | CASSPRGLAGVGETQYF
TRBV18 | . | CASSGTGDTDTQYF
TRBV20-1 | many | CSAREGWQPQHF
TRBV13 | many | CASSQPTGRIKETQYF
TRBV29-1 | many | CSVEVRRETEAFF
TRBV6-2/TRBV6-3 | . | CASSYMGEGQFF
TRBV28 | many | CASSLGGRKNTEAFF
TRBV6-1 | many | CASRAPMDTNQPQHF
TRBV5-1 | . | CASSFGGVGQPQHF
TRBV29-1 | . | CSVVTDSLLDEQYF
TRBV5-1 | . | CPSSPEGVNNEKLFF
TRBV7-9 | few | CASSFPFPGNTIYF
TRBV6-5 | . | CASSYSRTSSYEQYF
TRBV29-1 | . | CSVEDGGMEVVLLCSNQPQHF
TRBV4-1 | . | CASSQEWGQETQYF
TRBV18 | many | CASSPQGGLDEKLFF
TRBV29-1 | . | CSVEDPQRSSYNEQFF
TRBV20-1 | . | CRARSGANVLTF
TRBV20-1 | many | CSASQGAGANVLTF
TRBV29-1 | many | CSEASSGGADEQFF
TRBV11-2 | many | CASSLAVNTGELFF
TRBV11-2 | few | CASSLFSGFPGELFF
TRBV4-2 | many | CASSQLTSGPKGETQYF